The sequence of this T cell receptor beta chain was determined in a study of shared clonotypes between healthy human individuals. The material for each subset, its genomic DNA, was split evenly across several immunoSEQ plates. Methods used by the authors: From ImmunoSEQ came sequences covering only the junction and carrying no quality scores, so filtering differed. Profiling relied on immunoSEQ multiplex PCR, and the TCRdb table lists in-frame clones only, not all of them. For V, J and clone size, that table is used; D and trimming come from the DNA. The sample contains 470,000 or so clones, 60% to 80% of which appear only once. The CDR3 length is 17 residues. Trimming took 4 bases from V and 6 from J; bases not matched to a gene: 16. Germline-derived CDR1 and CDR2 are SGHNT and YYREEE (reference sequence). There were no recent acute infections or vaccinations among the donors, who were healthy HIV-negative adults.

The chain has TRBV5-4 and TRBJ2-7; 10 bases are a match to TRBD1. Sequencing was done on a sample of PBMCs. The receptor was derived from a woman aged 40 to 55 in good health. Some clones in this sample may be carry-over from other donors' samples. In DNA form, the CDR3 reads TGTGCCAGCAGCCCGAGTTCCGGGACAGGGGCGGATTCCGAGCAGTACTTC. Translated: CASSPSSGTGADSEQYF.